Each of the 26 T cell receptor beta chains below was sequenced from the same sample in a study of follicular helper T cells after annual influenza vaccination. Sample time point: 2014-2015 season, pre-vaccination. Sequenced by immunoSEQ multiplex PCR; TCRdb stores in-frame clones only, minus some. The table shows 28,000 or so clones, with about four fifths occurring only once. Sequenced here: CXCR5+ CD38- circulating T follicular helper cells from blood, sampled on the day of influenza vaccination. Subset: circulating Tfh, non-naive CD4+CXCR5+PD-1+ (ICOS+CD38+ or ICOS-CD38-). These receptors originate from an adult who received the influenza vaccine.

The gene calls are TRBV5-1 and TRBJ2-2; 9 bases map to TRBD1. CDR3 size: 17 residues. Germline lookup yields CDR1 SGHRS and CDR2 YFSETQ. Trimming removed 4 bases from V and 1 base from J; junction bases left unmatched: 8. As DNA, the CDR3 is TGCGCCAGCAGCCCAACCGGGACAGGGCTGAACACCGGGGAGCTGTTTTTT. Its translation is CASSPTGTGLNTGELFF.

CDR3 nucleotide sequence: TGTGCCAGCAGTCTGATGGCGGCGGGAGGGATCAATGAGCAGTTCTTC. It is translated as CASSLMAAGGINEQFF. The J gene is TRBJ2-1, the V gene TRBV7-2; TRBD2 matches at 9 bases. CDR3 size: 16 residues. Germline trimming cut 6 bases from V and 6 bases from J; bases unmatched to any gene: 12. Germline CDR1 and CDR2: SGHTA and FQGNSA.

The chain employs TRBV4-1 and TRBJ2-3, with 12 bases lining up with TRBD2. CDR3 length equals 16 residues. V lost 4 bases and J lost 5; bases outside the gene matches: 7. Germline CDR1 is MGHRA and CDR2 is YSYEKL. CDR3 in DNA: TGCGCCAGCAGCCGGGCTAGCGGGGGGGGTCTAGATACGCAGTATTTT. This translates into CASSRASGGGLDTQYF.

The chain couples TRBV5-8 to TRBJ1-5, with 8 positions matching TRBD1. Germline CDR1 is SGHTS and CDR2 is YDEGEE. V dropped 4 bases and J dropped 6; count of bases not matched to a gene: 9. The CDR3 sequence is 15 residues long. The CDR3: CASSLAGGAGQPQHF. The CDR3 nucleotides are TGTGCCAGCAGCCTCGCAGGGGGCGCGGGTCAGCCCCAGCATTTT. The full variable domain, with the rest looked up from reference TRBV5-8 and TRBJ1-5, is EAGVTQSPTHLIKTRGQQATLRCSPISGHTSVYWYQQALGLGLQFLLWYDEGEERNRGNFPPRFSGRQFPNYSSELNVNALELEDSALYLCASSLAGGAGQPQHFGDGTRLSIL.

The CDR3 sequence is CATFDRASSGNTIYF. The DNA of the CDR3 is TGTGCCACATTTGACAGGGCCAGTTCTGGAAACACCATATATTTT. V gene TRBV10-3 combines with J gene TRBJ1-3; 7 bases match TRBD1. V was pared by 10 bases and J by 1 base, with 10 bases of the junction left unmatched. CDR3 length equals 15 residues. Germline CDR1 ENHRY, CDR2 SYGVKD.

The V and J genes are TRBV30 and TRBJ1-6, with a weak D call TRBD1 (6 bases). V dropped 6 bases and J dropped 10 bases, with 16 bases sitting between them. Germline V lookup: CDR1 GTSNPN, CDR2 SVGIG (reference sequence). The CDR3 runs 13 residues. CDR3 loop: CACSPGTFSPLHF. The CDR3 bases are TGTGCCTGTAGTCCCGGGACATTCTCACCCCTCCACTTT.

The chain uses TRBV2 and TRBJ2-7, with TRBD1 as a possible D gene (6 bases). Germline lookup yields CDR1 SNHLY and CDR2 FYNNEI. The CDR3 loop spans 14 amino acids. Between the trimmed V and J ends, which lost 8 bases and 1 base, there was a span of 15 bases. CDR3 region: CASLLGGISYEQYF. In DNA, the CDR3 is TGTGCCAGCTTATTAGGGGGTATTTCCTACGAGCAGTACTTC.

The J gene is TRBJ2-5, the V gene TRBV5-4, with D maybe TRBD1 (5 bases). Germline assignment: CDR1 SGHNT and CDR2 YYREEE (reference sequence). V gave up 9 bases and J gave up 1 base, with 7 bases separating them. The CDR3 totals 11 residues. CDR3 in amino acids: CATTAQETQYF. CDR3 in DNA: TGTGCCACGACAGCCCAAGAGACCCAGTACTTC.

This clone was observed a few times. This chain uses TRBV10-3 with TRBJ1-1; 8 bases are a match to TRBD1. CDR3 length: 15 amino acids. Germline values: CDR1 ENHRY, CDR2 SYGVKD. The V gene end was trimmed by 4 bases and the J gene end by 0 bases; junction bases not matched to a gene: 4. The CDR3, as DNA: TGTGCCATCAGTGCGTTACAGGGGGTGAACACTGAAGCTTTCTTT. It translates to CAISALQGVNTEAFF.

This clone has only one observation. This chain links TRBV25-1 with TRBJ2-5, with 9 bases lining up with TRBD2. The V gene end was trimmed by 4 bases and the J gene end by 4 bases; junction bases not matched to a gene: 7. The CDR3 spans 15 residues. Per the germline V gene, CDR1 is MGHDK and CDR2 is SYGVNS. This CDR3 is CASSAPRGGVETQYF. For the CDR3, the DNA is TGTGCCAGCAGTGCCCCGCGGGGGGGGGTAGAGACCCAGTACTTC.

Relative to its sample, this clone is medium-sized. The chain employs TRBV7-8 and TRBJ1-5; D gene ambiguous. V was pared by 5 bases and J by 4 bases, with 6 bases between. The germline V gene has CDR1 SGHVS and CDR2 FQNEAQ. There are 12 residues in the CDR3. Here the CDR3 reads CASSPLNQPQHF. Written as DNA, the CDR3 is TGTGCCAGCAGCCCCTTAAATCAGCCCCAGCATTTT.

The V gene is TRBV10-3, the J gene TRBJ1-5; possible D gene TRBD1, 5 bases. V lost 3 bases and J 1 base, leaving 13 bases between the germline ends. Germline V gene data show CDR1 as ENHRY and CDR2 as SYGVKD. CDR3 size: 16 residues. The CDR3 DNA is TGTGCCATCAGTGACTCTTTGGGGGGAAGCAATCAGCCCCAGCATTTT. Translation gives CAISDSLGGSNQPQHF.

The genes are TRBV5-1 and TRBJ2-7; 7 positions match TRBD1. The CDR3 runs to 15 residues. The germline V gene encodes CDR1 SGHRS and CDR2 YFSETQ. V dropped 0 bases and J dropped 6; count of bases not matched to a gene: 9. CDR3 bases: TGCGCCAGCAGCTTGGAAGGGGGCCCCTACGTCGAGCAGTACTTC. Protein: CASSLEGGPYVEQYF. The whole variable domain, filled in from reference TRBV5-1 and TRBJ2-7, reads KAGVTQTPRYLIKTRGQQVTLSCSPISGHRSVSWYQQTPGQGLQFLFEYFSETQRNKGNFPGRFSGRQFSNSRSEMNVSTLELGDSALYLCASSLEGGPYVEQYFGPGTRLTVT.

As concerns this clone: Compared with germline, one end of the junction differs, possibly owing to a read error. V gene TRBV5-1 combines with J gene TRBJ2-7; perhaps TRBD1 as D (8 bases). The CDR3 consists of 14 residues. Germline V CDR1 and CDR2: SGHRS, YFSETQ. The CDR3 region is CASSATGGVYEQCF. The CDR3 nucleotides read TGCGCCAGCAGCGCTACAGGGGGGGTCTACGAGCAGTGCTTC.

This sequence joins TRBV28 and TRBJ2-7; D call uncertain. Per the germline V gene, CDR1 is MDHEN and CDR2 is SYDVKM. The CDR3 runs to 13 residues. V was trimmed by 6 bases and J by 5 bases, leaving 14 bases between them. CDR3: CASRPGERHEQYF. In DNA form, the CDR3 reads TGTGCCAGCAGGCCTGGTGAGAGGCACGAGCAGTACTTC.

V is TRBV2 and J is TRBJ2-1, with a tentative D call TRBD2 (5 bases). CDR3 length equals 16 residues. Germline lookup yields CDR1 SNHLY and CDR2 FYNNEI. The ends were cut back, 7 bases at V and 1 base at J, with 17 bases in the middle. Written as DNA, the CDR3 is TGTGCCAGCATTGGGTCCCTACCGGGATCCTACAATGAGCAGTTCTTC. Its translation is CASIGSLPGSYNEQFF. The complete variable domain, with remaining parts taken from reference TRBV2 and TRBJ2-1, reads EPEVTQTPSHQVTQMGQEVILRCVPISNHLYFYWYRQILGQKVEFLVSFYNNEISEKSEIFDDQFSVERPDGSNFTLKIRSTKLEDSAMYFCASIGSLPGSYNEQFFGPGTRLTVL.

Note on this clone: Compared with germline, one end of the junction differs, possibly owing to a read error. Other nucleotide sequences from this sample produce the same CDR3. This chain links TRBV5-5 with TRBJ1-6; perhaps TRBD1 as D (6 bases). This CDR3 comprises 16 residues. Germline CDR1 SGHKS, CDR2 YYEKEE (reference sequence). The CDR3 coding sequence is TGTGCCAGCAGCTTGGAAGGGACATCATATAATTCCCCCCTCCACTTT. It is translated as CASSLEGTSYNSPLHF.

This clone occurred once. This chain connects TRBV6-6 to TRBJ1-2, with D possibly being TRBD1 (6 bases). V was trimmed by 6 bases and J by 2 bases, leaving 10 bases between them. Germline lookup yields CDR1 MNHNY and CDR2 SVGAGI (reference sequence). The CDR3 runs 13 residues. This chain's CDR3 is CASSLGQNYGYTF. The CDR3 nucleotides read TGTGCCAGCAGCTTAGGACAGAACTATGGCTACACCTTC.

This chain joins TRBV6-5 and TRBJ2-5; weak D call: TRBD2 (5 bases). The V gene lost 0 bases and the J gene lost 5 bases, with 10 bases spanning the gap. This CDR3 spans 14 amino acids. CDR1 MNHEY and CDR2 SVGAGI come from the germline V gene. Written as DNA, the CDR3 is TGTGCCAGCAGTTACTCGCGGGTGATGGAGACCCAGTACTTC. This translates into CASSYSRVMETQYF.

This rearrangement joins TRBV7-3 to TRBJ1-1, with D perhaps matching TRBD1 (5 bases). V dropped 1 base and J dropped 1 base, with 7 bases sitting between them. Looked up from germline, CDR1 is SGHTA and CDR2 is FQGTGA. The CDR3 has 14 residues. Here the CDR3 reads CASSLKGSNTEAFF. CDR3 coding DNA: TGTGCCAGCAGCTTAAAGGGGTCGAACACTGAAGCTTTCTTT. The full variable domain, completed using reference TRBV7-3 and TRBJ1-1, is GAGVSQTPSNKVTEKGKYVELRCDPISGHTALYWYRQSLGQGPEFLIYFQGTGAADDSGLPNDRFFAVRPEGSVSTLKIQRTERGDSAVYLCASSLKGSNTEAFFGQGTRLTVV.

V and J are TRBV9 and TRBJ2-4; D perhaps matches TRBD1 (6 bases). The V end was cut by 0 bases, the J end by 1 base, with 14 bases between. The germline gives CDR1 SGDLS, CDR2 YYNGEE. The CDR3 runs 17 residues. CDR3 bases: TGTGCCAGCAGCGTAGTATATCCAGGGGTGGCCAAAAACATTCAGTACTTC. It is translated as CASSVVYPGVAKNIQYF.

CDR3 DNA: TGTGCCACCCAGGGTTGGCTTACCAATGAAAAACTGTTTTTT. Translated, it gives CATQGWLTNEKLFF. V usage is TRBV6-1 and J usage is TRBJ1-4, with D possibly matching TRBD1 (5 bases). Trimming pared 10 bases from V and 5 bases from J, leaving 17 bases between. The CDR3 sequence is 14 residues long. Germline loops: CDR1 MNHNS, CDR2 SASEGT.

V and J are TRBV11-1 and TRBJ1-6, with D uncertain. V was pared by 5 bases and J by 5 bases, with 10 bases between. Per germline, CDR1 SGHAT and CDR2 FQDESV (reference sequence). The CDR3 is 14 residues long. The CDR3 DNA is TGTGCCAGCAGCCTAACCGATGATAATTCACCCCTCCACTTT. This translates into CASSLTDDNSPLHF.

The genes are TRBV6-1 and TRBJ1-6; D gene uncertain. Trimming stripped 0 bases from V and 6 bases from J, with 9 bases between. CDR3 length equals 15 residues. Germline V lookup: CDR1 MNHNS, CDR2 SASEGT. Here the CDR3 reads CASSEAPTANSPLHF. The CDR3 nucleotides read TGTGCCAGCAGTGAAGCCCCCACAGCTAATTCACCCCTCCACTTT.

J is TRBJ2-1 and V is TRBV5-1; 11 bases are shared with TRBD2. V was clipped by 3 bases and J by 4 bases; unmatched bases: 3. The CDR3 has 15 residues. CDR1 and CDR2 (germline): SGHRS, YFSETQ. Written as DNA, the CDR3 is TGCGCCAGCAGCTCTCTAGCGGGGGGTTACAATGAGCAGTTCTTC. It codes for CASSSLAGGYNEQFF.

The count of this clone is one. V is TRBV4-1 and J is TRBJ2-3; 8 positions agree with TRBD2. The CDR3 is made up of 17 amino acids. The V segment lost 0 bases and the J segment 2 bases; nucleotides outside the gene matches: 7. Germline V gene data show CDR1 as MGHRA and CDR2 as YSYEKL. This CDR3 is CASSQDLRGAYTDTQYF. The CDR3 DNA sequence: TGCGCCAGCAGCCAAGATCTGCGGGGGGCCTACACAGATACGCAGTATTTT.